A selection of T cell receptor beta chains follows, all from one sample in a study of blood T cells in healthy people across ages. From the 5' RACE reads, TCRdb called clonotypes with MiXCR, one entry per CDR3 protein. The sample lists hundreds of thousands of distinct CDR3 sequences, approximately 53% occurring once. Sequencing input: blood. The source of these receptors is a man in his forties in good health. Both conserved end residues are part of each CDR3. A D gene is named only where the DNA matches it firmly. Only some rows state a clone size, as once, few, many or a class for expanded clones.

DNA | CDR3 | D | size | J | length | V
TGTGCCAGCAGTTTGGCTAGGGACTCGAGCTCCTACGAGCAGTACTTC | CASSLARDSSSYEQYF | - | - | TRBJ2-7 | 16 | TRBV12-3/TRBV12-4
TGTGCCAGCAGTTCCTATATGGGCCTTGGAAGAGGAAAAAACGCCTACGAGCAGTACTTC | CASSSYMGLGRGKNAYEQYF | - | - | TRBJ2-7 | 20 | TRBV28
TGTGCCAGCAGTTACGATCCTAGCGGGAAACTAGCCAAAAACATTCAGTACTTC | CASSYDPSGKLAKNIQYF | TRBD2 | - | TRBJ2-4 | 18 | TRBV6-2/TRBV6-3
TGCGCCAGCAGCTCAGCCCCAGACACTGAAGCTTTCTTT | CASSSAPDTEAFF | - | - | TRBJ1-1 | 13 | TRBV5-1
TGTGCCAGCAGTGACTCGAGATCCACAGATACGCAGTATTTT | CASSDSRSTDTQYF | - | - | TRBJ2-3 | 14 | TRBV6-4
TGTGCCAGCAGTGAATCCGCGACGGGCCGTTGGGATACGCAGTATTTT | CASSESATGRWDTQYF | - | - | TRBJ2-3 | 16 | TRBV2
TGTGCCAGCAGCTCGAAGCTAGCGGGAGTAGCCTACGAGCAGTACTTC | CASSSKLAGVAYEQYF | TRBD2 | - | TRBJ2-7 | 16 | TRBV7-2
TGCAGTTGGGATGTAGCGGGAGCCTACGAGCAGTACTTC | CSWDVAGAYEQYF | TRBD2 | - | TRBJ2-7 | 13 | TRBV20-1
TGTGCCAGCAGCTTAGAGGCCTACGAGCAGTACTTC | CASSLEAYEQYF | - | - | TRBJ2-7 | 12 | TRBV7-9
TGTGCCAGGGGGGAATGGGGGACTGCGGAGACCCAGTACTTC | CARGEWGTAETQYF | - | - | TRBJ2-5 | 14 | TRBV2
TGTGTCAGCAGCTTAATTCCCCGGGACCGATCTAACTATGGCTACACCTTC | CVSSLIPRDRSNYGYTF | - | - | TRBJ1-2 | 17 | TRBV7-8
TGTGCCAGCAGCAACCGGGACAGGATTTCTGGCTACACCTTC | CASSNRDRISGYTF | TRBD1 | - | TRBJ1-2 | 14 | TRBV9
TGTGCCAGCAGCACCCCGGGACAGGGAAGGGAACAGTACTTC | CASSTPGQGREQYF | TRBD1 | - | TRBJ2-4 | 14 | TRBV5-6
TGCAGTTACAATCGGGACAGGGGAAACGAGCAGTACTTC | CSYNRDRGNEQYF | TRBD1 | - | TRBJ2-7 | 13 | TRBV20-1
TGTGCCAGCAGCCCCCTGGGCACAAATTGGGGGACTAGTCGGAATGAGCAGTTCTTC | CASSPLGTNWGTSRNEQFF | TRBD2 | - | TRBJ2-1 | 19 | TRBV4-2
TGCGCCAGCAGCCAAGATCTGGGACAGGGGACTTACGAGCAGTACTTC | CASSQDLGQGTYEQYF | TRBD1 | - | TRBJ2-7 | 16 | TRBV4-3
TGTGCCACCAGCAGAGATAACACAGGGCTCAGGAATGGCTACACCTTC | CATSRDNTGLRNGYTF | - | once | TRBJ1-2 | 16 | TRBV15
TGTGCCAGCCGGGGACTGATGGGGGAGCAGTTCTTC | CASRGLMGEQFF | - | few | TRBJ2-1 | 12 | TRBV12-3/TRBV12-4
TGTGCCAGCAGCCGTAGACAGTGGGGCTCCTACAATGAGCAGTTCTTC | CASSRRQWGSYNEQFF | - | few | TRBJ2-1 | 16 | TRBV5-5
TGTGCCAGCTCACCGGGACTCCTCTCTGGGGCCAACGTCCTGACTTTC | CASSPGLLSGANVLTF | - | - | TRBJ2-6 | 16 | TRBV18
TGTGCAAGCAGCCAAGATGGCTCGGGTGCCGATGAGCAGTTCTTC | CASSQDGSGADEQFF | - | - | TRBJ2-1 | 15 | TRBV4-2
TGTGCCAGCAGCTTTATCGGCGGAAGCTACGAGCAGTACTTC | CASSFIGGSYEQYF | - | - | TRBJ2-7 | 14 | TRBV7-9
TGTGCCAGCAGCTTAGATCCTGGGATCTCCTACGAGCAGTACTTC | CASSLDPGISYEQYF | - | - | TRBJ2-7 | 15 | TRBV11-3
TGTGCCAGCAGCAACCCGAGGACAGGGGATTTTCGGACGAGCGGCTACACCTTC | CASSNPRTGDFRTSGYTF | TRBD1 | - | TRBJ1-2 | 18 | TRBV7-3
TGCAGTGCCATTCCGGGAGTTAGCACAGATACGCAGTATTTT | CSAIPGVSTDTQYF | - | - | TRBJ2-3 | 14 | TRBV20-1
TGTGCCAGCAGCCAAATAAGCACAGATACGCAGTATTTT | CASSQISTDTQYF | - | few | TRBJ2-3 | 13 | TRBV7-3
TGTGCCAGCAGCGTAGAGGCTACTGCCTATCCTAACTATGGCTACACCTTC | CASSVEATAYPNYGYTF | - | few | TRBJ1-2 | 17 | TRBV9
TGTGCCAGCAGTGAAGGTCCTAACAATGAGCAGTTCTTC | CASSEGPNNEQFF | - | - | TRBJ2-1 | 13 | TRBV6-1
TGCGCCAGCAGCCAAGAATCAGCGGGAGGTGAACTTAGCGCAGATACGCAGTATTTT | CASSQESAGGELSADTQYF | TRBD2 | - | TRBJ2-3 | 19 | TRBV4-1
TGCAATGCTTTCCCGTCGTTCTTGGGTGGTGGCTACACCTTC | CNAFPSFLGGGYTF | - | - | TRBJ1-2 | 14 | TRBV20-1
TGTGCCAGCAGTTACTCGGATGACTACCAACCGGAGCAGTACTTC | CASSYSDDYQPEQYF | - | - | TRBJ2-4 | 15 | TRBV6-6
TGCAGTGCCGGACAGGGTCGTTACAATGAGCAGTACTTC | CSAGQGRYNEQYF | TRBD1 | - | TRBJ2-4 | 13 | TRBV20-1
TGTGCCAGCAGCCTAAACCTGGGGGGCATGTATGAGCAGTTCTTC | CASSLNLGGMYEQFF | - | - | TRBJ2-1 | 15 | TRBV4-2